This T cell receptor beta chain is from a study of Graves' ophthalmopathy and Graves' hyperthyroidism. Study findings and constraints: In blood, most expanded thyroid clonotypes above 0.001 frequency were also detected.

Trimming stripped 0 bases from V and 0 bases from J, with 9 bases between. Germline V gene data show CDR1 as SEHNR and CDR2 as FQNEAQ (reference sequence). CDR3 length equals 15 residues. This clonotype was seen a few times. The antigen remains undetermined. The authors amplified TCR beta CDR3 regions, and they did so from RNA transcripts for repertoire sequencing. HTBI-primed first-round RT-PCR preceded second-round multiplex PCR. MiXCR, run by TCRdb on the multiplex PCR reads, gives a single entry per CDR3 protein. In the table there are 200,000 to 300,000 distinct CDR3 sequences, around 50% of which are singletons.

This receptor was obtained from an adult man with Graves' ophthalmopathy. Sequencing was performed on peripheral blood. The rearrangement joins TRBV7-9 to TRBJ2-7; D gene unclear. The DNA for the CDR3 is TGTGCCAGCAGCTTAGCCGTGTCTTCCTCCTACGAGCAGTACTTC. It encodes CASSLAVSSSYEQYF.